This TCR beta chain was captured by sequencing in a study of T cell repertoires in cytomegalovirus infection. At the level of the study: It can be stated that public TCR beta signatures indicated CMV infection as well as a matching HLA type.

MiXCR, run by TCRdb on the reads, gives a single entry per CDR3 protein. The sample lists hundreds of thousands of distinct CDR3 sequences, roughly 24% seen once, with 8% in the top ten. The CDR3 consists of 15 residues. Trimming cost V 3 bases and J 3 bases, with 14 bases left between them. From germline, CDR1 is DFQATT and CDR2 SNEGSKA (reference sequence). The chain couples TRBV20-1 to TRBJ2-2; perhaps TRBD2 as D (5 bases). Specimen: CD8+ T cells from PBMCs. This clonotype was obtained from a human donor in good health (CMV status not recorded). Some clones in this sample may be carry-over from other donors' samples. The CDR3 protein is CSASDQDLYTGELFF. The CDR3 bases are TGCAGTGCTAGTGATCAGGACTTATACACCGGGGAGCTGTTTTTT.